The clone carrying this TCR beta chain occurred a few times. These data come from a study of T-cell reconstitution after alpha-beta-depleted transplantation in children. Looked up from germline, CDR1 is SGHRS and CDR2 is YFSETQ. The length of the CDR3 is 14 residues. The V end was cut by 4 bases, the J end by 0 bases, with 8 bases between. TCRbeta library construction was performed incorporating unique molecular identifiers. Via MiXCR, TCRdb re-called the PCR reads, giving one row per CDR3 protein. Of a few hundred thousand distinct CDR3 sequences in the sample, about 10% were seen once. The sequenced sample was PBMCs from the stem cell graft donor, obtained from the stem cell graft. This receptor was obtained from a human donor who donated a stem cell graft to a child with SCID. The rearrangement uses TRBV5-1 and TRBJ1-3, with D unclear. The CDR3 sequence: CASSTAPSGNTIYF. CDR3 in DNA: TGCGCCAGCAGCACGGCCCCCTCTGGAAACACCATATATTTT.